This T cell receptor beta chain was obtained from a study of Ad26.COV2.S vaccination and SARS-CoV-2 variants. This sample's treatment: roughly 20 received Ad26.COV2.S at low or high dose, single or two shots; five or six received placebo; per-sample allocation not given. Day 63 after the first vaccine or placebo injection was the time point for sampling. The CDR3 is made up of 17 amino acids. Germline loops: CDR1 SEHNR, CDR2 FQNEAQ (reference sequence). Trimming pared 3 bases from V and 0 bases from J, leaving 15 bases between. Produced via immunoSEQ multiplex PCR; TCRdb's table is partial and in-frame only. The data contain 510,000 or so clones, 70% to 90% of them seen just once; the ten biggest clones take up about 13%.

This specimen was peripheral blood, taken in a trial of Ad26.COV2.S vaccine versus placebo. This sequence joins TRBV7-9 and TRBJ1-3, with D tentatively TRBD1 (6 bases). This clonotype was obtained from a person aged 18-65 years who received the Ad26.COV2.S COVID-19 vaccine or a placebo. The CDR3 sequence: CASSFTGTGGSGNTIYF. In DNA, the CDR3 is TGTGCCAGCAGCTTCACAGGGACCGGTGGCTCTGGAAACACCATATATTTT.